Below, 32 T cell receptor beta chains from the same sample are listed, as sequenced in a study of blood T cells in healthy people across ages. Alongside a J-beta primer mix, a sample-barcoded 5' primer served in a second PCR lasting roughly 6 to 11 cycles. Using its own MiXCR run on the 5' RACE reads, TCRdb lists one record per CDR3 protein. The data show about 1,800,000 distinct CDR3 sequences, over 25% seen once. What was sequenced was blood. Source of these receptors: a young woman in good health.

A few counts support this clonotype. The chain employs TRBV30 and TRBJ2-4, with 9 bases aligning to TRBD1. The end of the DNA is better explained by TRBJ2-7, so the J call may be wrong. The CDR3 runs to 13 residues. The V gene's germline CDR1 is GTSNPN and CDR2 SVGIG (reference sequence). This CDR3 is CAPWGTGPAEQYF. The CDR3 nucleotides are TGTGCCCCTTGGGGGACAGGGCCTGCCGAGCAGTACTTC.

In this sample, this clonotype turned up many times. V gene TRBV6-1 combines with J gene TRBJ2-7; D could derive from TRBD1 or TRBD2 (5 bases each). This CDR3 region has 14 residues. Germline CDR1 and CDR2: MNHNS and SASEGT. V lost 8 bases and J 3 bases, leaving 17 bases between the germline ends. CDR3 DNA: TGTGCCAGCCAAGACGGGACGGGCGGCTACGAGCAGTACTTC. Translated: CASQDGTGGYEQYF.

The genes are TRBV2 and TRBJ1-1, with 9 bases aligning to TRBD1. The V segment lost 10 bases and the J segment 1 base; nucleotides outside the gene matches: 13. The CDR3 is made up of 16 amino acids. CDR1 is SNHLY, CDR2 FYNNEI, per germline. CDR3 sequence (DNA): TGTGCCACCCGGTCAGGGACAGGGATTAGGAACACTGAAGCTTTCTTT. This gives the protein CATRSGTGIRNTEAFF.

The chain joins TRBV3-1 to TRBJ2-1, with 9 bases fitting TRBD1. Trimming removed 4 bases from V and 6 bases from J; junction bases left unmatched: 13. Per the germline V gene, CDR1 is LGHDT and CDR2 is YNNKEL (reference sequence). CDR3 length: 17 residues. CDR3 in DNA: TGTGCCAGCAGCCCATCACCGACCGGGACAGGGCTCAATGAGCAGTTCTTC. Protein: CASSPSPTGTGLNEQFF.

The genes are TRBV28 and TRBJ2-1, with D perhaps TRBD2 (7 bases). The CDR3 runs to 15 residues. Trimming shortened V by 6 bases and J by 5 bases, and 17 bases separated the two germline ends. The germline V gene encodes CDR1 MDHEN and CDR2 SYDVKM. The CDR3 loop reads CASRYYRGGNNEQFF. DNA for the CDR3: TGTGCCAGCAGGTATTACCGCGGGGGCAACAATGAGCAGTTCTTC.

This clonotype was counted a few times. The chain links TRBV12-5 to TRBJ2-5, with a possible D match to TRBD2 (6 bases). The germline V gene encodes CDR1 LGHNT and CDR2 FRNRAP. V was pared by 4 bases and J by 4 bases, with 16 bases between. This CDR3 spans 15 amino acids. The CDR3 loop is CASGSGGTGGETQYF. The CDR3, as DNA: TGTGCTAGTGGTTCTGGCGGAACCGGGGGAGAGACCCAGTACTTC.

Turning to this clonotype: Given the absence of the conserved phenylalanine or tryptophan at the CDR3 end, a read error is likely. V gene TRBV12-3 or TRBV12-4 combines with J gene TRBJ2-3; 9 nucleotides agree with TRBD2. CDR3 length: 15 residues. DNA of the CDR3: TGTGCCAGCAGCCTGGGGCGGGGGGGCACAGATGCGCAGTATTCT. This codes for CASSLGRGGTDAQYS.

The V and J genes are TRBV11-2 and TRBJ2-1; possibly TRBD2 for D (6 bases). Germline CDR1 reads SGHAT; CDR2 reads FQNNGV. This CDR3 is 16 amino acids long. The V end was cut by 2 bases, the J end by 6 bases, with 17 bases between. For the CDR3, the DNA is TGTGCCAGCAGCTTATCTGTCGGGGGAGTCAGCAATGAGCAGTTCTTC. Its protein product is CASSLSVGGVSNEQFF. The complete variable domain, with remaining parts taken from reference TRBV11-2 and TRBJ2-1, reads EAGVAQSPRYKIIEKRQSVAFWCNPISGHATLYWYQQILGQGPKLLIQFQNNGVVDDSQLPKDRFSAERLKGVDSTLKIQPAKLEDSAVYLCASSLSVGGVSNEQFFGPGTRLTVL.

V and J are TRBV6-5 and TRBJ1-1, with TRBD1 matching 9 bases. The germline V gene encodes CDR1 MNHEY and CDR2 SVGAGI. V was clipped by 6 bases and J by 1 base; unmatched bases: 3. CDR3 length equals 14 residues. The CDR3: CASRGDRANTEAFF. For the CDR3, the DNA is TGTGCCAGCAGGGGGGACAGGGCGAACACTGAAGCTTTCTTT.

V gene TRBV5-1 combines with J gene TRBJ1-2; perhaps TRBD1 as D (5 bases). CDR1 is SGHRS and CDR2 is YFSETQ in the germline V gene. The CDR3 totals 16 residues. V lost 4 bases and J 2 bases, leaving 18 bases between the germline ends. CDR3 in amino acids: CASSRGTFVSNYGYTF. The CDR3 region has the DNA TGCGCCAGCAGCAGAGGGACTTTCGTCAGCAACTATGGCTACACCTTC.

This clonotype has a single count. The V call is TRBV3-1, the J call TRBJ2-1; maybe TRBD1 (6 bases). The J call may be wrong; the DNA end is better matched by TRBJ2-7. The CDR3 contains 13 residues. The germline CDR1 and CDR2 sequences are LGHDT and YNNKEL (reference sequence). The CDR3 is CASSQNRVNEQYF. For the CDR3, the DNA is TGTGCCAGCAGCCAAAACAGGGTGAATGAGCAGTACTTC.

V gene TRBV10-3 combines with J gene TRBJ2-2, with 7 positions matching TRBD2. V lost 11 bases to trimming and J lost 0 bases; unmatched junction nucleotides: 9. In germline, CDR1 is ENHRY, CDR2 SYGVKD. The CDR3 spans 15 residues. CDR3 in DNA: TGTGCCGCCGGCGGGGGAACAACGAACACCGGGGAGCTGTTTTTT. This translates into CAAGGGTTNTGELFF.

Worth noting for this clonotype: Sequence at one end of the junction differs from germline and may be a read error. V gene TRBV29-1 combines with J gene TRBJ1-2; possible D gene TRBD1, 6 bases. This CDR3 is built from 14 residues. Looked up from germline, CDR1 is SQVTM and CDR2 is ANQGSEA. The CDR3 nucleotides are TGCAGCGTTGCAGGGGACGACCTTTTCTATGACTACACCTTC. Its protein product is CSVAGDDLFYDYTF.

This clonotype was seen only a few times. A much larger clone sits a single nucleotide away, making a read error possible. The V and J genes are TRBV7-8 and TRBJ2-3; TRBD1 aligns across 7 bases. The germline V gene has CDR1 SGHVS and CDR2 FQNEAQ. The CDR3 has 14 amino acids. The CDR3 DNA reads as TGTGCCCGCAGCAAAGGACAGGGCACAGATACGCAGTATTTT. Its protein product is CARSKGQGTDTQYF.

This chain uses TRBV2 with TRBJ1-1; D not certain. The V and J ends lost 0 bases and 10 bases respectively, with 12 bases between them. CDR1 SNHLY and CDR2 FYNNEI come from the germline V gene. The CDR3 consists of 13 residues. The CDR3 DNA reads as TGTGCCAGCAGTGAAGCGCATACGGGCGGAGCTTTCTTT. It yields the protein CASSEAHTGGAFF.

This clonotype showed up many times. This chain links TRBV10-3 with TRBJ2-1; a possible D gene is TRBD2 (6 bases). V was shortened by 4 bases and J by 0 bases, with 19 bases between the two germline ends. Per germline, CDR1 ENHRY and CDR2 SYGVKD. CDR3 length: 18 amino acids. CDR3 in amino acids: CAISGVPGLDSSYNEQFF. CDR3 bases: TGTGCCATCAGTGGCGTCCCGGGACTCGATTCCTCCTACAATGAGCAGTTCTTC.

Only a few counts were recorded for this clonotype. The V and J genes are TRBV6-1 and TRBJ2-3, with D perhaps TRBD1 or TRBD2 (6 bases each). CDR1 is MNHNS, CDR2 SASEGT, per germline. The CDR3 contains 18 residues. V lost 1 base to trimming and J lost 2 bases, with 19 bases between them. The CDR3 here is CASSEGVFGGPYTDTQYF. Here the CDR3 DNA reads TGTGCCAGCAGTGAAGGGGTCTTTGGGGGGCCCTACACAGATACGCAGTATTTT.

Comment on this clonotype: A much larger clone differs from this one at a single base, so this may be a read error. This chain links TRBV28 with TRBJ2-7; the D gene is possibly TRBD2 (6 bases). The CDR3 is 17 amino acids. Trimming shortened V by 1 base and J by 3 bases, and 19 bases separated the two germline ends. CDR1 and CDR2 (germline): MDHEN, SYDVKM. The CDR3 DNA reads TGTGCCAGCAGTTTATACGGGGGACGGACTATAAGCTACGAGCAGTACTTC. It specifies CASSLYGGRTISYEQYF.

The V and J genes are TRBV12-3 or TRBV12-4 and TRBJ1-5; 8 positions match TRBD1. The CDR3 is 13 residues long. Trimming removed 3 bases from V and 5 bases from J; junction bases left unmatched: 0. CDR3 bases: TGTGCCAGCAGTTTCAGGGGGCATCAGCCCCAGCATTTT. Translated: CASSFRGHQPQHF.

V is TRBV5-5 and J is TRBJ2-5; 12 bases are a match to TRBD2. The J call may be faulty, since TRBJ2-7 better matches the DNA end. Germline CDR1 and CDR2: SGHKS and YYEKEE (reference sequence). This CDR3 is 17 amino acids long. The CDR3 sequence: CASSLASTSGGPGEQYF. CDR3 bases: TGTGCCAGCAGCTTGGCCTCGACTAGCGGGGGCCCCGGCGAGCAGTACTTC.

The chain employs TRBV7-2 and TRBJ1-6; D is unclear. This CDR3 region has 14 residues. Germline V gene data show CDR1 as SGHTA and CDR2 as FQGNSA. V lost 10 bases and J lost 7, with 17 bases in between. The CDR3 DNA sequence: TGTGCCATCCACACAGTGGCCGTCAATTCACCCCTCCACTTT. It translates to CAIHTVAVNSPLHF.

V and J are TRBV7-9 and TRBJ2-1; 7 bases line up with TRBD2. Germline CDR1 and CDR2: SEHNR and FQNEAQ (reference sequence). With 7 bases clipped from V and 5 bases from J, the junction kept 11 bases outside the gene matches. The length of the CDR3 is 15 residues. In DNA form, the CDR3 reads TGTGCCAGCACTCCCACAGGAGCGGGGAACAATGAGCAGTTCTTC. It encodes CASTPTGAGNNEQFF.

This clonotype was seen ten or more times. CDR3 DNA sequence: TGCAGCGGGGGGGGACAAACAGGGGGCTATGGCTACACCTTC. As protein: CSGGGQTGGYGYTF. The J gene is TRBJ1-2, the V gene TRBV29-1; 8 positions match TRBD1. V trimming: 7 bases; J trimming: 4 bases; junction bases outside the gene matches: 11. This CDR3 spans 14 amino acids. Looked up from germline, CDR1 is SQVTM and CDR2 is ANQGSEA.

This clonotype has just a few counts. J is TRBJ2-7 and V is TRBV15; D gene unclear. The germline V and J ends were trimmed by 5 bases and 6 bases, with 11 bases remaining between them. The CDR3 is made up of 12 amino acids. The V gene's germline CDR1 is LNHNV and CDR2 YYDKDF (reference sequence). In DNA form, the CDR3 reads TGTGCCACCAGCGTACGAAGCTCCGAGCAGTACTTC. It is translated as CATSVRSSEQYF.

This chain joins TRBV7-9 and TRBJ1-4; 8 positions match TRBD1. Trimming at V came to 6 bases and at J to 8 bases, leaving 8 bases not matched to a gene. The CDR3 is made up of 14 amino acids. CDR1 SEHNR and CDR2 FQNEAQ come from the germline V gene (reference sequence). CDR3 sequence reads: CASSIRGQGEKLFF. In DNA, the CDR3 is TGTGCCAGCAGTATCAGGGGGCAAGGAGAAAAACTGTTTTTT.

The sample holds many counts of this clonotype. Here the CDR3 DNA reads TGTGCCAGCAGTTTAAACAGGGCTAACTCCTACGAGCAGTACTTC. Translation gives CASSLNRANSYEQYF. V is TRBV12-3 or TRBV12-4 and J is TRBJ2-7; D is perhaps TRBD1 (6 bases). V was trimmed by 2 bases and J by 0 bases, leaving 11 bases between them. The CDR3 covers 15 residues.

This clonotype has a handful of counts. The chain combines TRBV6-6 with TRBJ1-1; the D gene is possibly TRBD1 (5 bases). The CDR3 covers 15 residues. V lost 5 bases and J 1 base, leaving 14 bases between the germline ends. Germline V gives CDR1 MNHNY, CDR2 SVGAGI (reference sequence). DNA for the CDR3: TGTGCCAGCAGTCCCGGGGCCTCTCGGAACACTGAAGCTTTCTTT. This gives the protein CASSPGASRNTEAFF.

The rearrangement uses TRBV9 and TRBJ2-1; perhaps TRBD2 as D (6 bases). The V gene lost 3 bases and the J gene lost 2 bases, with 12 bases spanning the gap. Germline CDR1 and CDR2: SGDLS and YYNGEE. CDR3 size: 15 residues. The CDR3 is CASSEATGAYNEQFF. CDR3 nucleotide sequence: TGTGCCAGCAGCGAGGCAACGGGGGCCTACAATGAGCAGTTCTTC.

This clonotype was detected many times. This chain joins TRBV10-3 and TRBJ2-1; 12 bases match TRBD2. CDR1 and CDR2 from the germline V gene are ENHRY and SYGVKD. The length of the CDR3 is 20 residues. V was clipped by 3 bases and J by 0 bases; unmatched bases: 12. CDR3 sequence reads: CAISDAAGLAGRSSYNEQFF. For the CDR3, the DNA is TGTGCCATCAGTGACGCCGCGGGACTAGCGGGCCGGAGCTCCTACAATGAGCAGTTCTTC.

This clonotype was counted only a few times. Here the CDR3 reads CASRNRLEHRGLAKNIQYF. CDR3 in DNA: TGTGCCAGCAGAAATCGCCTAGAACACAGGGGGTTAGCCAAAAACATTCAGTACTTC. The chain combines TRBV12-3 or TRBV12-4 with TRBJ2-4; 8 bases agree with TRBD1. This CDR3 has 19 residues. Trimming took 6 bases from V and 0 from J; bases not matched to a gene: 16.

This chain joins TRBV25-1 and TRBJ2-4; no definite D call. This CDR3 contains 13 residues. V was clipped by 5 bases and J by 13 bases, with 18 bases between them. The V gene's germline CDR1 is MGHDK and CDR2 SYGVNS. The CDR3 DNA reads TGTGCCAGCAGTTTCGCCAGCCTCAATGAGCAGTACTTC. This translates into CASSFASLNEQYF.

This chain joins TRBV20-1 and TRBJ2-1; no firm D call. This CDR3 is built from 14 residues. In germline, CDR1 is DFQATT, CDR2 SNEGSKA (reference sequence). V lost 6 bases, J lost 2 bases, and 14 bases lay in between. In nucleotides, the CDR3 is TGCAGTGCCCACCCTGGCGGAGCCTACAATGAGCAGTTCTTC. This codes for CSAHPGGAYNEQFF.